Listed here are 12 T cell receptor beta chains from one sample, sequenced in a study of blood T cell repertoires in COVID-19. Libraries were prepared by immunoSEQ multiplex PCR; TCRdb keeps only in-frame clonotypes and omits some of them. The data contain 300,000 to 400,000 clones, around 86% of them singletons. The sequenced sample was PBMCs or T cells enriched from blood (not recorded which). The receptors were sampled from a woman in her forties with acute COVID-19.

This clone came up a few times. The chain employs TRBV6-5 and TRBJ1-6; possible D gene TRBD1, 6 bases. Germline V gene sequence: CDR1 MNHEY, CDR2 SVGAGI. The CDR3 length is 14 residues. Trimming cost V 4 bases and J 13 bases, with 17 bases left between them. CDR3 nucleotide sequence: TGTGCCAGCAGTTCCGGGACATTTAGGTCCCCCCTCCACTTT. Its translation is CASSSGTFRSPLHF.

The chain combines TRBV7-2 with TRBJ2-5, with D hard to call. The V end lost 3 bases, the J end lost 5 bases, and 10 bases lay between the germline ends. Per germline, CDR1 SGHTA and CDR2 FQGNSA. This CDR3 comprises 13 residues. The CDR3 nucleotides are TGTGCCAGCAGCTTGAGAGTTCCGGAGACCCAGTACTTC. Amino acids: CASSLRVPETQYF.

The chain joins TRBV7-8 to TRBJ1-5; D remains unclear. The CDR3 runs 12 residues. The ends were cut back, 5 bases at V and 6 bases at J, with 8 bases in the middle. Per the germline V gene, CDR1 is SGHVS and CDR2 is FQNEAQ. The CDR3 DNA reads TGTGCCAGCAGCGGCGGTAGTCAGCCCCAGCATTTT. It yields the protein CASSGGSQPQHF.

The chain employs TRBV24-1 and TRBJ1-1, with unresolved D. The germline gives CDR1 KGHDR, CDR2 SFDVKD. The CDR3 sequence is 12 residues long. With 3 bases removed from V and 9 bases from J, the gap between germline ends came to 10 bases. This chain's CDR3 is CATSDHSGKAFF. The CDR3 DNA is TGTGCCACCAGTGATCATTCGGGTAAAGCTTTCTTT.

The V and J genes are TRBV12-5 and TRBJ1-1; perhaps TRBD1 as D (6 bases). Between the trimmed V and J ends, which lost 0 bases and 1 base, there was a span of 9 bases. The V gene's germline CDR1 is LGHNT and CDR2 FRNRAP. The CDR3 extends over 15 amino acids. The CDR3 sequence is CASGLVQGSNTEAFF. Written as DNA, the CDR3 is TGTGCTAGTGGTTTGGTACAGGGCTCGAACACTGAAGCTTTCTTT.

The gene calls are TRBV7-9 and TRBJ1-2; D gene ambiguous. The CDR3 extends over 12 amino acids. V lost 5 bases to trimming and J lost 5 bases, with 9 bases between them. Germline CDR1 and CDR2: SEHNR and FQNEAQ (reference sequence). The CDR3 DNA is TGTGCCAGCAGCGACACGCCATATGGCTACACCTTC. Translation gives CASSDTPYGYTF.

This chain uses TRBV7-2 with TRBJ2-5; D unresolved. Germline lookup yields CDR1 SGHTA and CDR2 FQGNSA. This CDR3 spans 15 amino acids. V dropped 1 base and J dropped 9 bases, with 18 bases sitting between them. In DNA, the CDR3 is TGTGCCAGCAGCTTAGAAGATCTACTGATCAGGCCCCAGTACTTC. Translation: CASSLEDLLIRPQYF. The full variable domain, in which reference TRBV7-2 and TRBJ2-5 provide the parts outside the CDR3, is GAGVSQSPSNKVTEKGKDVELRCDPISGHTALYWYRQSLGQGLEFLIYFQGNSAPDKSGLPSDRFSAERTGGSVSTLTIQRTQQEDSAVYLCASSLEDLLIRPQYFGPGTRLLVL.

This chain links TRBV27 with TRBJ1-2, with D possibly matching TRBD1 (5 bases). This CDR3 region has 12 residues. From germline, CDR1 is MNHEY and CDR2 SMNVEV (reference sequence). Trimming pared 11 bases from V and 8 bases from J, leaving 18 bases between. In DNA form, the CDR3 reads TGTGCCCCCCCCCGCAGGGTGGGAGGCTACACCTTC. The encoded protein is CAPPRRVGGYTF.

This chain joins TRBV7-9 and TRBJ2-7, with 11 positions matching TRBD1. This CDR3 contains 16 residues. The germline V gene encodes CDR1 SEHNR and CDR2 FQNEAQ (reference sequence). The junction had 9 bases not matched to a gene; V was cut back by 3 bases and J by 5 bases. CDR3 sequence (DNA): TGTGCCAGCAGCTTGGCAACCGGGACAGGGGGGGACGAGCAGTACTTC. Amino acids: CASSLATGTGGDEQYF. Together with reference TRBV7-9 and TRBJ2-7, the CDR3 gives the full variable domain: DTGVSQNPRHKITKRGQNVTFRCDPISEHNRLYWYRQTLGQGPEFLTYFQNEAQLEKSRLLSDRFSAERPKGSFSTLEIQRTEQGDSAMYLCASSLATGTGGDEQYFGPGTRLTVT.

The chain is built from TRBV6-5 and TRBJ1-2, with 8 bases identical to TRBD1. The germline gives CDR1 MNHEY, CDR2 SVGAGI. V dropped 8 bases and J dropped 0; count of bases not matched to a gene: 5. CDR3 length equals 14 residues. This chain's CDR3 is CASGQGQANYGYTF. As DNA, the CDR3 is TGTGCCAGCGGACAGGGACAGGCTAACTATGGCTACACCTTC.

This sequence joins TRBV6-5 and TRBJ1-2; D ambiguous. In germline, CDR1 is MNHEY, CDR2 SVGAGI. The CDR3 runs 13 residues. Trimming stripped 6 bases from V and 5 bases from J, with 13 bases between. CDR3 in amino acids: CASRQVAGYGYTF. CDR3 DNA sequence: TGTGCCAGCAGACAAGTCGCAGGTTATGGCTACACCTTC.

The chain carries TRBV10-3 and TRBJ2-1; D gene uncertain. The CDR3 spans 13 residues. With 2 bases removed from V and 3 bases from J, the gap between germline ends came to 5 bases. CDR1 is ENHRY, CDR2 SYGVKD, per germline. CDR3 sequence reads: CAISERVYNEQFF. CDR3 sequence (DNA): TGTGCCATCAGTGAGCGGGTCTACAATGAGCAGTTCTTC.